These 30 T cell receptor beta chains came from one sample sequenced in a study of STAT3 mutations in large granular lymphocyte leukemia. The study's findings and limits: At least one immunodominant TCR beta clonotype appeared in every T-cell large granular lymphocyte leukemia patient.

These receptors lack a known antigen. Profiling relied on immunoSEQ multiplex PCR, and the TCRdb table lists in-frame clones only, not all of them. The sample includes roughly 31,000 clones, around 80% of them seen just once. What was sequenced was peripheral blood mononuclear cells. The receptors were sampled from a woman aged 45-60 years with T-cell large granular lymphocyte leukemia. Some clones in this sample may be carry-over from other donors' samples.

V and J are TRBV7-3 and TRBJ2-7; the D gene could be TRBD1 or TRBD2 (5 bases each). The germline V gene encodes CDR1 SGHTA and CDR2 FQGTGA. The V end was cut by 3 bases, the J end by 0 bases, with 9 bases between. This CDR3 region has 14 residues. CDR3 region: CASSFAGSSYEQYF. Written as DNA, the CDR3 is TGTGCCAGCAGCTTTGCAGGGAGCTCCTACGAGCAGTACTTC.

DNA of the CDR3: TGTGCCAGCAGCACCCGGGACAGGGCAACAGATACGCAGTATTTT. As protein: CASSTRDRATDTQYF. The chain is built from TRBV7-9 and TRBJ2-3, with 9 bases that match TRBD1. The V and J ends lost 5 bases and 3 bases, in that order; junction bases with no gene match: 6. CDR3 length: 15 amino acids. CDR1 SEHNR and CDR2 FQNEAQ come from the germline V gene (reference sequence).

The chain uses TRBV2 and TRBJ2-7; D is uncertain. There are 13 residues in the CDR3. V was cut by 1 base and J by 9 bases, with 13 bases left in between. CDR1 and CDR2 from the germline V gene are SNHLY and FYNNEI. CDR3 in DNA: TGTGCCAGCAGTGAAGTGGGCGAGCAGTGGCAGTACTTC. Translating gives CASSEVGEQWQYF.

This CDR3 is CASGPGLGSTDTQYF. As DNA, the CDR3 is TGTGCTAGTGGCCCGGGGCTTGGGAGCACAGATACGCAGTATTTT. The chain is built from TRBV12-5 and TRBJ2-3; D possibly uses TRBD1 or TRBD2 (5 bases each). Trimming left V 6 bases short and J 0 bases short, with 13 bases between. The CDR3 totals 15 residues. Germline V gives CDR1 LGHNT, CDR2 FRNRAP. Looking up the rest from reference TRBV12-5 and TRBJ2-3 gives the full variable domain: DARVTQTPRHKVTEMGQEVTMRCQPILGHNTVFWYRQTMMQGLELLAYFRNRAPLDDSGMPKDRFSAEMPDATLATLKIQPSEPRDSAVYFCASGPGLGSTDTQYFGPGTRLTVL.

This chain connects TRBV6-5 to TRBJ2-3; 9 bases line up with TRBD1. The CDR3 sequence is 13 residues long. Germline CDR1 MNHEY, CDR2 SVGAGI. Trimming cost V 5 bases and J 8 bases; bases outside gene matches: 5. DNA for the CDR3: TGTGCCAGCAGTCTCCGACAGGGGGGTACGCAGTATTTT. This sequence encodes CASSLRQGGTQYF.

The J gene is TRBJ1-5, the V gene TRBV18, with D uncertain. The germline V gene has CDR1 KGHSH and CDR2 LQKENI. This CDR3 comprises 14 residues. Trimming removed 1 base at V and 3 bases at J, with 7 bases between. The CDR3 protein is CASSPQGVNQPQHF. For the CDR3, the DNA is TGTGCCAGCTCACCACAGGGAGTCAATCAGCCCCAGCATTTT.

J is TRBJ2-2 and V is TRBV18; maybe TRBD2 (6 bases). CDR3 length: 14 residues. Trimming took off 6 bases at V and 5 bases at J, with 13 bases between the two ends. Germline values: CDR1 KGHSH, CDR2 LQKENI. CDR3 nucleotides: TGTGCCAGCTCGGGACTCGTAGGAACCGGGGAGCTGTTTTTT. This gives the protein CASSGLVGTGELFF.

The V and J genes are TRBV20-1 and TRBJ1-5, with D unresolved. In germline, CDR1 is DFQATT, CDR2 SNEGSKA (reference sequence). The V end lost 0 bases, the J end lost 11 bases, and 8 bases lay between the germline ends. The CDR3 has 11 residues. The CDR3 nucleotides read TGCAGTGCTAGAGAAGGGTTAACCCAGCATTTT. Amino acid sequence: CSAREGLTQHF.

This chain links TRBV29-1 with TRBJ2-7; the D call may be TRBD1 or TRBD2 (5 bases each). This CDR3 contains 12 residues. Trimming shortened V by 7 bases and J by 7 bases, and 17 bases separated the two germline ends. Germline values: CDR1 SQVTM, CDR2 ANQGSEA. CDR3 sequence (DNA): TGCAGCGCTCGGATGGGGGTGAGAGAGCAGTACTTC. It codes for CSARMGVREQYF.

J is TRBJ2-7 and V is TRBV4-1, with TRBD1 identical over 8 bases. Trimming cost V 1 base and J 2 bases; bases outside gene matches: 7. The CDR3 runs 16 residues. Germline V gene data show CDR1 as MGHRA and CDR2 as YSYEKL. The CDR3 reads CASSQAVSDRAYEQYF. For the CDR3, the DNA is TGCGCCAGCAGCCAAGCGGTATCGGACAGGGCCTACGAGCAGTACTTC.

V gene TRBV7-9 combines with J gene TRBJ2-3; 8 bases line up with TRBD1. V shed 3 bases and J 5 bases; nucleotides not matched to a gene: 10. The germline V gene has CDR1 SEHNR and CDR2 FQNEAQ (reference sequence). The CDR3 is 16 residues long. The CDR3 bases are TGTGCCAGCAGCTTTCCCATTGACAGGGGAAGAGATACGCAGTATTTT. It specifies CASSFPIDRGRDTQYF. The full variable domain, completed using reference TRBV7-9 and TRBJ2-3, is DTGVSQNPRHKITKRGQNVTFRCDPISEHNRLYWYRQTLGQGPEFLTYFQNEAQLEKSRLLSDRFSAERPKGSFSTLEIQRTEQGDSAMYLCASSFPIDRGRDTQYFGPGTRLTVL.

The table lists this clone with a count of one. This chain connects TRBV5-1 to TRBJ2-2, with D unresolved. The CDR3 totals 15 residues. The V gene's germline CDR1 is SGHRS and CDR2 YFSETQ. With 0 bases removed from V and 5 bases from J, the gap between germline ends came to 11 bases. In DNA, the CDR3 is TGCGCCAGCAGCTTGGGGGGTACAACAACCGGGGAGCTGTTTTTT. It is translated as CASSLGGTTTGELFF.

V is TRBV14 and J is TRBJ1-2; D call uncertain. Germline lookup yields CDR1 SGHDN and CDR2 FVKESK. This CDR3 has 12 amino acids. V lost 4 bases, J lost 4 bases, and 7 bases lay in between. CDR3 protein: CASSLGSYGYTF. The CDR3 nucleotides are TGTGCCAGCAGCCTAGGGAGCTATGGCTACACCTTC.

The chain combines TRBV30 with TRBJ2-3; 12 bases line up with TRBD2. The trim removed 2 bases at V and 2 bases at J, leaving 8 bases unmatched. The germline V gene encodes CDR1 GTSNPN and CDR2 SVGIG (reference sequence). This CDR3 is built from 17 residues. CDR3 in DNA: TGTGCCTGGAGTCCACCGGGACTAGCGGGTCCCACAGATACGCAGTATTTT. Amino acids: CAWSPPGLAGPTDTQYF.

This clone was seen only a few times. The chain employs TRBV7-2 and TRBJ1-3, with a tentative D call TRBD1 (6 bases). Looked up from germline, CDR1 is SGHTA and CDR2 is FQGNSA. With 2 bases removed from V and 4 bases from J, the gap between germline ends came to 9 bases. The CDR3 spans 14 residues. Here the CDR3 reads CASSLSGTGNTIYF. The DNA for the CDR3 is TGTGCCAGCAGCTTATCTGGGACAGGAAACACCATATATTTT.

The rearrangement joins TRBV28 to TRBJ1-2, with 7 positions matching TRBD1. This CDR3 has 13 residues. V gave up 4 bases and J gave up 8 bases; unmatched junction bases: 7. CDR1 is MDHEN, CDR2 SYDVKM, per germline. Written as DNA, the CDR3 is TGTGCCAGCAGTTCCTACAGGGGTGACGGCTACACCTTC. Its translation: CASSSYRGDGYTF.

The rearrangement links TRBV5-4 to TRBJ1-1, with 8 bases aligning to TRBD1. This CDR3 comprises 14 residues. V trimming: 4 bases; J trimming: 8 bases; junction bases outside the gene matches: 10. Germline lookup yields CDR1 SGHNT and CDR2 YYREEE (reference sequence). CDR3 nucleotide sequence: TGTGCCAGCAGCAGCCCAGGGGGCCGCCTCGAAGCTTTCTTT. Its translation: CASSSPGGRLEAFF. The full variable domain, its missing parts supplied by reference TRBV5-4 and TRBJ1-1, is ETGVTQSPTHLIKTRGQQVTLRCSSQSGHNTVSWYQQALGQGPQFIFQYYREEENGRGNFPPRFSGLQFPNYSSELNVNALELDDSALYLCASSSPGGRLEAFFGQGTRLTVV.

The V gene is TRBV27, the J gene TRBJ1-5, with 7 bases lining up with TRBD1. Germline assignment: CDR1 MNHEY and CDR2 SMNVEV (reference sequence). The V segment lost 5 bases and the J segment 4 bases; nucleotides outside the gene matches: 2. The CDR3 length is 13 residues. In DNA, the CDR3 is TGTGCCAGCAGTCTGACAGGGAATCAGCCCCAGCATTTT. Amino acid sequence: CASSLTGNQPQHF.

The chain employs TRBV7-9 and TRBJ1-2; D is unclear. V was shortened by 2 bases and J by 10 bases, with 20 bases between the two germline ends. CDR3 length: 15 residues. Germline V gives CDR1 SEHNR, CDR2 FQNEAQ (reference sequence). CDR3 sequence: CASSLRLTSVEAYTF. CDR3 coding DNA: TGTGCCAGCAGCTTACGGTTGACTAGTGTCGAGGCCTACACCTTC.

The rearrangement joins TRBV10-3 to TRBJ1-2; D not resolved. Trimming left V 7 bases short and J 0 bases short, with 9 bases between. This CDR3 contains 13 residues. CDR1 and CDR2 from the germline V gene are ENHRY and SYGVKD. CDR3 DNA sequence: TGTGCCATCACCCAGTTAGCTAACTATGGCTACACCTTC. This sequence encodes CAITQLANYGYTF.

The chain joins TRBV5-5 to TRBJ1-5; D possibly corresponds to TRBD1 (5 bases). The germline V and J ends were trimmed by 4 bases and 6 bases, with 14 bases remaining between them. In germline, CDR1 is SGHKS, CDR2 YYEKEE (reference sequence). This CDR3 comprises 14 residues. The CDR3 DNA reads as TGTGCCAGCAGCACTCGACAGACGCTTCAGCCCCAGCATTTT. This gives the protein CASSTRQTLQPQHF.

V and J are TRBV19 and TRBJ2-1; 10 nucleotides agree with TRBD2. Germline V lookup: CDR1 LNHDA, CDR2 SQIVND (reference sequence). This CDR3 contains 15 residues. V lost 5 bases, J lost 6 bases, and 7 bases stayed unmatched. The CDR3 reads CASSVAGLASNEQFF. CDR3 nucleotide sequence: TGTGCCAGTAGTGTTGCGGGACTAGCGAGCAATGAGCAGTTCTTC.

This clone has a single count. V gene TRBV18 combines with J gene TRBJ1-5; D is undetermined. This CDR3 comprises 13 residues. The V end lost 2 bases, the J end lost 5 bases, and 7 bases lay between the germline ends. Germline CDR1 is KGHSH and CDR2 is LQKENI. Here the CDR3 reads CASSPAGYQPQHF. As DNA, the CDR3 is TGTGCCAGCTCACCAGCGGGATATCAGCCCCAGCATTTT.

This clone came up a few times. The gene calls are TRBV20-1 and TRBJ2-1, with unresolved D. The CDR3 is made up of 11 amino acids. Germline-derived CDR1 and CDR2 are DFQATT and SNEGSKA (reference sequence). V was pared by 7 bases and J by 6 bases, with 10 bases between. The CDR3: CSGRLINEQFF. The DNA of the CDR3 is TGCAGTGGACGCCTCATCAATGAGCAGTTCTTC.

CDR3 coding DNA: TGTGCCAGCAGTGAGCAGGGGGCTGGTGGCTACACCTTC. Protein product: CASSEQGAGGYTF. The V and J genes are TRBV2 and TRBJ1-2, with 8 bases aligning to TRBD1. J lost 7 bases, V lost 3 bases, and 4 bases had no gene match. The CDR3 extends over 13 amino acids. CDR1 is SNHLY, CDR2 FYNNEI, per germline. Full variable domain (outside the CDR3, taken from reference TRBV2 and TRBJ1-2): EPEVTQTPSHQVTQMGQEVILRCVPISNHLYFYWYRQILGQKVEFLVSFYNNEISEKSEIFDDQFSVERPDGSNFTLKIRSTKLEDSAMYFCASSEQGAGGYTFGSGTRLTVV.

The genes are TRBV5-5 and TRBJ1-5; 9 bases line up with TRBD1. CDR3 size: 13 residues. V trimming: 3 bases; J trimming: 5 bases; junction bases outside the gene matches: 0. CDR1 and CDR2 from the germline V gene are SGHKS and YYEKEE (reference sequence). CDR3 region: CASSWTGDQPQHF. The CDR3 region has the DNA TGTGCCAGCAGCTGGACAGGGGATCAGCCCCAGCATTTT.

The J gene is TRBJ2-7, the V gene TRBV5-4; the match to TRBD2 covers 7 bases. From germline, CDR1 is SGHNT and CDR2 YYREEE (reference sequence). This CDR3 has 17 residues. The trim removed 2 bases at V and 2 bases at J, leaving 13 bases unmatched. The CDR3 reads CASSLRSSGPAAYEQYF. Written as DNA, the CDR3 is TGTGCCAGCAGCTTAAGGTCTAGCGGACCCGCCGCCTACGAGCAGTACTTC.

This clone came up once. The chain combines TRBV7-3 with TRBJ1-1; a possible D gene is TRBD1 (5 bases). V was shortened by 5 bases and J by 5 bases, with 15 bases between the two germline ends. The CDR3 runs to 14 residues. Germline assignment: CDR1 SGHTA and CDR2 FQGTGA. CDR3 nucleotides: TGTGCCAGCAGCATACCAGGGACGGGAACTGAAGCTTTCTTT. Translated, it gives CASSIPGTGTEAFF.

This rearrangement joins TRBV19 to TRBJ2-7, with D unclear. V dropped 1 base and J dropped 3 bases, with 13 bases sitting between them. Germline CDR1 and CDR2: LNHDA and SQIVND (reference sequence). The CDR3 is 15 amino acids. The CDR3 loop is CASSIAQSLGYEQYF. In DNA, the CDR3 is TGTGCCAGTAGTATAGCCCAGTCTTTAGGCTACGAGCAGTACTTC.

The chain joins TRBV2 to TRBJ2-7, with 9 bases lining up with TRBD1. There are 15 residues in the CDR3. Trimming removed 4 bases from V and 0 bases from J; junction bases left unmatched: 4. Germline loops: CDR1 SNHLY, CDR2 FYNNEI. Written as DNA, the CDR3 is TGTGCCAGCAGTGGGGGACAGGGATACTCCTACGAGCAGTACTTC. Its protein product is CASSGGQGYSYEQYF.